This TCR beta chain stems from a study of vaccination and CD4 T cells after COVID-19. Across the study: Controls used CEFX viral epitopes (positive), HIV-1 Nef peptides (negative), or no peptide.

At the Johns Hopkins FTIC core, DNA taken from cultured CD4+ T cells was sequenced by way of the Oncomine TCR Beta short-read assay. One entry per CDR3 protein, called by TCRdb with MiXCR from the PCR reads. The sample has more than 25,000 distinct CDR3 sequences, roughly 38% seen once. J was trimmed by 6 bases and V by 3 bases; bases with no gene match: 6. Germline V lookup: CDR1 KGHDR, CDR2 SFDVKD. The CDR3 consists of 15 residues. Stated time point: late sampling 161 to 241 days after vaccination in a few convalescent patients. Treatment specified: approximately nine-day PBMC culture with coronavirus spike peptide pools or control peptides (ViraFEST assay). Note on this clonotype: No antigen is known for it.

The sample here was CD4+ T cells from blood, cultured in vitro, taken about 7 months after SARS-CoV-2 vaccination. The chain has TRBV24-1 and TRBJ2-1, with 8 bases matching TRBD2. This receptor was identified in a human donor who had recovered from COVID-19. The CDR3 region is CATSDQNGRGNEQFF. The DNA for the CDR3 is TGTGCCACCAGTGATCAAAACGGGAGGGGCAATGAGCAGTTCTTC.